This is a list of T cell receptor beta chains from one sample in a study of shared clonotypes between healthy human individuals. The repertoire was sequenced with immunoSEQ multiplex PCR; TCRdb's copy has only in-frame clones and lacks some. The table includes 85,000 to 100,000 clones, almost 70% detected once. The specimen was memory CD8+ T cells sorted from blood. All receptors derive from a man aged 25-40 years in good health. The CDR3 runs from the conserved cysteine through the conserved F or W. Each record gives: D gene, V gene, clone size, J gene, CDR3 protein, CDR3 DNA. A D gene is named only where the DNA matches it firmly. Rows may omit the clone size; those that give it use once, few, many or a size class.

D gene: .
V gene: TRBV15
clone size: .
J gene: TRBJ2-3
CDR3 protein: CATSRDPEGTDTQYF
CDR3 DNA: TGTGCCACCAGCAGAGACCCAGAGGGCACAGATACGCAGTATTTT

D gene: TRBD1
V gene: TRBV25-1
clone size: many
J gene: TRBJ2-2
CDR3 protein: CASSLGDRDTGELFF
CDR3 DNA: TGTGCCAGCAGTTTAGGGGACAGGGACACCGGGGAGCTGTTTTTT

D gene: .
V gene: TRBV9
clone size: .
J gene: TRBJ1-5
CDR3 protein: CASSVGQTNQPQHF
CDR3 DNA: TGTGCCAGCAGCGTAGGACAGACTAATCAGCCCCAGCATTTT

D gene: .
V gene: TRBV27
clone size: few
J gene: TRBJ2-1
CDR3 protein: CASSIFASSYNEQFF
CDR3 DNA: TGTGCCAGCAGTATCTTCGCGAGCTCCTACAATGAGCAGTTCTTC

D gene: .
V gene: TRBV28
clone size: .
J gene: TRBJ2-6
CDR3 protein: CASKGTGSGANVLTF
CDR3 DNA: TGTGCCAGCAAAGGGACCGGCTCTGGGGCCAACGTCCTGACTTTC

D gene: TRBD2
V gene: TRBV4-1
clone size: few
J gene: TRBJ2-7
CDR3 protein: CASSQESGLAGEQYF
CDR3 DNA: TGCGCCAGCAGCCAAGAGTCTGGGCTAGCGGGAGAGCAGTACTTC

D gene: TRBD1
V gene: TRBV19
clone size: .
J gene: TRBJ2-3
CDR3 protein: CASRAGTGATDTQYF
CDR3 DNA: TGTGCCAGTAGGGCTGGGACAGGAGCTACAGATACGCAGTATTTT

D gene: .
V gene: TRBV12-2
clone size: many
J gene: TRBJ2-7
CDR3 protein: CASRSPREGQGASYEQYF
CDR3 DNA: TGTGCAAGTCGCTCCCCTCGGGAAGGGCAGGGGGCTTCCTACGAGCAGTACTTC

D gene: TRBD2
V gene: TRBV28
clone size: .
J gene: TRBJ2-3
CDR3 protein: CASDSVSGRPGTDTQYF
CDR3 DNA: TGTGCCAGCGATTCCGTTAGCGGGAGACCCGGCACAGATACGCAGTATTTT

D gene: TRBD2
V gene: TRBV2
clone size: .
J gene: TRBJ2-7
CDR3 protein: CASSAAAGGPREYF
CDR3 DNA: TGTGCCAGCAGTGCGGCAGCGGGAGGGCCCAGGGAGTACTTC

D gene: .
V gene: TRBV7-6
clone size: .
J gene: TRBJ2-1
CDR3 protein: CASSLTPLTNTIYNEQFF
CDR3 DNA: TGTGCCAGCAGCTTAACCCCCCTCACGAATACCATTTACAATGAGCAGTTCTTC

D gene: .
V gene: TRBV7-2
clone size: .
J gene: TRBJ2-1
CDR3 protein: CASSLAPGAGYNEQFF
CDR3 DNA: TGTGCCAGCAGCTTAGCGCCAGGGGCAGGGTACAATGAGCAGTTCTTC

D gene: .
V gene: TRBV9
clone size: .
J gene: TRBJ2-3
CDR3 protein: CASSVFGAGIADTQYF
CDR3 DNA: TGTGCCAGCAGCGTATTTGGAGCGGGTATCGCAGATACGCAGTATTTT

D gene: .
V gene: TRBV5-6
clone size: .
J gene: TRBJ1-1
CDR3 protein: CASSPGATEAFF
CDR3 DNA: TGTGCCAGCAGCCCGGGTGCCACTGAAGCTTTCTTT

D gene: .
V gene: TRBV18
clone size: .
J gene: TRBJ2-7
CDR3 protein: CASSPTSGEQYF
CDR3 DNA: TGTGCCAGCTCACCAACCAGCGGCGAGCAGTACTTC

D gene: .
V gene: TRBV4-1
clone size: .
J gene: TRBJ1-4
CDR3 protein: CASSNRIYRDGVSSVLDEKLFF
CDR3 DNA: TGCGCCAGCAGCAATCGGATTTACCGGGACGGCGTCTCGAGCGTTTTGGATGAAAAACTGTTTTTT

D gene: TRBD1
V gene: TRBV5-4
clone size: .
J gene: TRBJ2-3
CDR3 protein: CASSRTGLGTDTQYF
CDR3 DNA: TGTGCCAGCAGCCGGACAGGGTTGGGGACAGATACGCAGTATTTT

D gene: .
V gene: TRBV27
clone size: .
J gene: TRBJ2-7
CDR3 protein: CASSFAGRKYEQYF
CDR3 DNA: TGTGCCAGCAGTTTCGCGGGACGGAAGTACGAGCAGTACTTC

D gene: .
V gene: TRBV27
clone size: few
J gene: TRBJ1-4
CDR3 protein: CASSLLGEGEKLFF
CDR3 DNA: TGTGCCAGCAGTTTACTCGGGGAAGGTGAAAAACTGTTTTTT

D gene: TRBD1
V gene: TRBV29-1
clone size: once
J gene: TRBJ2-3
CDR3 protein: CSVRGQGNPDTQYF
CDR3 DNA: TGCAGCGTAAGGGGACAGGGGAATCCAGATACGCAGTATTTT

D gene: TRBD1
V gene: TRBV27
clone size: once
J gene: TRBJ2-2
CDR3 protein: CATESHYGQGDTGELFF
CDR3 DNA: TGTGCCACCGAGAGCCATTACGGACAGGGCGACACCGGGGAGCTGTTTTTT

D gene: .
V gene: TRBV27
clone size: .
J gene: TRBJ2-3
CDR3 protein: CASSNIEDTQYF
CDR3 DNA: TGTGCCAGCAGTAACATTGAAGATACGCAGTATTTT

D gene: .
V gene: TRBV10-2
clone size: .
J gene: TRBJ2-1
CDR3 protein: CASSVGHSREQFF
CDR3 DNA: TGCGCCAGCAGTGTCGGACACAGTCGTGAGCAGTTCTTC

D gene: .
V gene: TRBV7-1
clone size: .
J gene: TRBJ2-7
CDR3 protein: CASSLSDEQYF
CDR3 DNA: TGTGCCAGCAGCTTATCCGACGAGCAGTACTTC

D gene: .
V gene: TRBV7-2
clone size: .
J gene: TRBJ2-3
CDR3 protein: CASSFPGKSGLSTDTQYF
CDR3 DNA: TGTGCCAGCAGCTTTCCAGGGAAGAGCGGGCTCAGCACAGATACGCAGTATTTT

D gene: .
V gene: TRBV5-1
clone size: .
J gene: TRBJ2-3
CDR3 protein: CASSLANPADTQYF
CDR3 DNA: TGCGCCAGCAGCTTGGCCAACCCGGCAGATACGCAGTATTTT

D gene: .
V gene: TRBV14
clone size: .
J gene: TRBJ2-5
CDR3 protein: CASSRYRERETQYF
CDR3 DNA: TGTGCCAGCAGCCGATACAGGGAGCGGGAGACCCAGTACTTC

D gene: .
V gene: TRBV7-9
clone size: .
J gene: TRBJ2-1
CDR3 protein: CASSLVTVHNEQFF
CDR3 DNA: TGTGCCAGCAGCTTAGTGACTGTACACAATGAGCAGTTCTTC

D gene: .
V gene: TRBV19
clone size: .
J gene: TRBJ2-2
CDR3 protein: CASSILSANTGELFF
CDR3 DNA: TGTGCCAGTAGTATTCTCTCTGCGAACACCGGGGAGCTGTTTTTT

D gene: TRBD2
V gene: TRBV27
clone size: .
J gene: TRBJ2-1
CDR3 protein: CASARSSGSYNEQFF
CDR3 DNA: TGTGCCAGCGCTCGGTCTAGCGGGAGCTACAATGAGCAGTTCTTC

D gene: TRBD1
V gene: TRBV6-1
clone size: .
J gene: TRBJ1-4
CDR3 protein: CASRDRGRGEKLFF
CDR3 DNA: TGTGCCAGCAGGGACAGGGGGCGAGGGGAAAAACTGTTTTTT

D gene: .
V gene: TRBV19
clone size: .
J gene: TRBJ1-1
CDR3 protein: CASSLGQTAFF
CDR3 DNA: TGTGCCAGTAGTCTAGGACAGACAGCTTTCTTT

D gene: .
V gene: TRBV2
clone size: once
J gene: TRBJ2-7
CDR3 protein: CASSEVGLAYEQYF
CDR3 DNA: TGTGCCAGCAGTGAAGTAGGGCTAGCCTACGAGCAGTACTTC

D gene: TRBD2
V gene: TRBV7-3
clone size: .
J gene: TRBJ2-5
CDR3 protein: CASSPGTRETQYF
CDR3 DNA: TGTGCCAGCAGCCCCGGGACTAGAGAGACCCAGTACTTC

D gene: .
V gene: TRBV6-5
clone size: once
J gene: TRBJ1-3
CDR3 protein: CATTTDRNTIYF
CDR3 DNA: TGTGCCACTACGACAGATAGAAACACCATATATTTT

D gene: TRBD1
V gene: TRBV5-5
clone size: .
J gene: TRBJ2-6
CDR3 protein: CASSWTGTGSSGANVLTF
CDR3 DNA: TGTGCCAGCAGCTGGACCGGGACAGGGAGCTCTGGGGCCAACGTCCTGACTTTC

D gene: TRBD2
V gene: TRBV7-6
clone size: few
J gene: TRBJ2-7
CDR3 protein: CASSKTSGRAASEQYF
CDR3 DNA: TGTGCCAGCAGTAAAACTAGCGGGAGGGCGGCGAGCGAGCAGTACTTC

D gene: .
V gene: TRBV11-2
clone size: .
J gene: TRBJ2-7
CDR3 protein: CASSLNTLINYEQYF
CDR3 DNA: TGTGCCAGCAGCTTAAACACCCTAATAAACTACGAGCAGTACTTC

D gene: .
V gene: TRBV7-9
clone size: .
J gene: TRBJ1-2
CDR3 protein: CASNAQSDGLGGYTF
CDR3 DNA: TGTGCCTCAAACGCACAGTCCGACGGGCTTGGTGGCTACACCTTC

D gene: TRBD1
V gene: TRBV29-1
clone size: .
J gene: TRBJ1-1
CDR3 protein: CSARGGVNTEAFF
CDR3 DNA: TGCAGCGCCCGAGGGGGCGTGAACACTGAAGCTTTCTTT

D gene: .
V gene: TRBV27
clone size: .
J gene: TRBJ2-3
CDR3 protein: CASSTTDGLRTDTQYF
CDR3 DNA: TGTGCCAGCAGTACGACCGACGGTTTACGCACAGATACGCAGTATTTT

D gene: .
V gene: TRBV6-5
clone size: once
J gene: TRBJ2-7
CDR3 protein: CASSYSGGVSSYEQYF
CDR3 DNA: TGTGCCAGCAGTTACTCTGGGGGCGTAAGCTCCTACGAGCAGTACTTC